One sample yielded the 32 T cell receptor beta chains listed below, sequenced in a study of CD8 T cells in ankylosing spondylitis. Study-wide points: Ankylosing spondylitis blood appeared to carry a characteristic TCR beta motif of under ten highly homologous variants.

No antigen has been identified for these receptors. Each CDR3 protein gets one entry after TCRdb re-called the 5' RACE reads with MiXCR. Of fewer than 500,000 distinct CDR3 sequences listed, about 24% are singletons. Source material: blood, either unsorted or a sorted T cell fraction (not recorded which). These receptors all stem from a male donor with ankylosing spondylitis.

This clonotype was seen at least ten times. The chain carries TRBV5-1 and TRBJ2-2; perhaps TRBD1 as D (6 bases). Trimming stripped 1 base from V and 3 bases from J, with 10 bases between. The length of the CDR3 is 15 residues. In germline, CDR1 is SGHRS, CDR2 YFSETQ. CDR3 protein: CASSLWGQDTGELFF. DNA for the CDR3: TGCGCCAGCAGCTTGTGGGGGCAAGACACCGGGGAGCTGTTTTTT.

This chain links TRBV20-1 with TRBJ1-1; 7 bases align to TRBD1. The CDR3 totals 16 residues. V lost 3 bases and J lost 0; bases outside the gene matches: 10. Germline V gene lookup returns CDR1 DFQATT and CDR2 SNEGSKA (reference sequence). CDR3 sequence (DNA): TGCAGTGCTAGGGAACAGGGGACTGCTATGAACACTGAAGCTTTCTTT. Amino acid sequence: CSAREQGTAMNTEAFF.

The rearrangement uses TRBV25-1 and TRBJ2-2; D possibly corresponds to TRBD1 (6 bases). V shed 8 bases and J shed 3 bases, with 16 bases lying between them. Germline lookup yields CDR1 MGHDK and CDR2 SYGVNS. This CDR3 spans 15 amino acids. For the CDR3, the DNA is TGTGCCAGCGCAGCGGCAGGGGTTTACACCGGGGAGCTGTTTTTT. Translating gives CASAAAGVYTGELFF.

The sample holds a few counts of this clonotype. The J gene is TRBJ2-1, the V gene TRBV24-1, with TRBD1 identical over 9 bases. With 5 bases clipped from V and 6 bases from J, the junction kept 7 bases outside the gene matches. Germline CDR1 and CDR2: KGHDR and SFDVKD. There are 15 residues in the CDR3. CDR3 sequence: CATSVWGQGGNEQFF. CDR3 bases: TGTGCCACCAGTGTATGGGGACAGGGTGGCAATGAGCAGTTCTTC.

This sequence joins TRBV29-1 and TRBJ1-1, with TRBD1 identical over 8 bases. V was pared by 2 bases and J by 5 bases, with 4 bases of the junction left unmatched. The CDR3 is 13 residues long. Germline values: CDR1 SQVTM, CDR2 ANQGSEA. The CDR3 loop is CSVEQGAGTEAFF. The CDR3 DNA sequence: TGCAGCGTTGAACAGGGGGCCGGGACTGAAGCTTTCTTT.

The gene calls are TRBV24-1 and TRBJ2-5, with D perhaps matching TRBD1 (7 bases). The CDR3 covers 15 residues. V dropped 2 bases and J dropped 5 bases, with 14 bases sitting between them. The germline V gene has CDR1 KGHDR and CDR2 SFDVKD. The CDR3 coding sequence is TGTGCCACCAGTGATTCCACCAGGGGGGACGAGACCCAGTACTTC. Amino acid sequence: CATSDSTRGDETQYF.

The V call is TRBV6-6, the J call TRBJ2-7; D remains unclear. The CDR3 contains 11 residues. Germline-derived CDR1 and CDR2 are MNHNY and SVGAGI (reference sequence). V lost 1 base and J 5 bases, leaving 3 bases between the germline ends. The CDR3, as DNA: TGTGCCAGCAGTTACTGGGACGAGCAGTACTTC. Protein product: CASSYWDEQYF.

This clonotype has more than one count but fewer than ten. V and J are TRBV24-1 and TRBJ2-2, with D possibly TRBD2 on 5 matching bases. Trimming cost V 4 bases and J 2 bases, with 16 bases left between them. CDR1 is KGHDR, CDR2 SFDVKD, per germline. The CDR3 runs 17 residues. The CDR3 region has the DNA TGTGCCACCAGTGACGCGGGCCCAGTATTTAACACCGGGGAGCTGTTTTTT. The encoded protein is CATSDAGPVFNTGELFF.

The rearrangement links TRBV10-1 to TRBJ2-7; 9 nucleotides line up with TRBD1. The CDR3 length is 17 residues. J was trimmed by 3 bases and V by 4 bases; bases with no gene match: 13. Germline loops: CDR1 WNHNN, CDR2 SYGVQD (reference sequence). CDR3 coding DNA: TGCGCCAGCAGTGGGTACCGGGAGGACAGGGGCATCTACGAGCAGTACTTC. This sequence encodes CASSGYREDRGIYEQYF.

This clonotype has only a few counts. The chain combines TRBV5-6 with TRBJ2-7; D gene uncertain. The CDR3 extends over 14 amino acids. The germline V gene encodes CDR1 SGHDT and CDR2 YYEEEE. V lost 2 bases and J 2 bases, leaving 11 bases between the germline ends. The CDR3 here is CASSFMAGAYEQYV. The CDR3 nucleotides are TGTGCCAGCAGCTTTATGGCAGGCGCCTACGAGCAGTACGTC.

Only a few counts were recorded for this clonotype. V and J are TRBV5-1 and TRBJ2-5; a possible D gene is TRBD1 (6 bases). This CDR3 comprises 17 residues. Trimming stripped 2 bases from V and 5 bases from J, with 22 bases between. The germline CDR1 and CDR2 sequences are SGHRS and YFSETQ. CDR3 sequence: CASSFGSSRGGYETQYF. CDR3 in DNA: TGCGCCAGCAGCTTCGGTTCCTCCAGGGGCGGTTATGAGACCCAGTACTTC.

A few counts support this clonotype. The chain combines TRBV24-1 with TRBJ2-3; 7 bases line up with TRBD2. CDR1 and CDR2 (germline): KGHDR, SFDVKD. The CDR3 has 14 amino acids. The V segment lost 6 bases and the J segment 2 bases; nucleotides outside the gene matches: 4. The CDR3 DNA reads TGTGCCACCAGTCCCCGGGACTACACAGATACGCAGTATTTT. This sequence encodes CATSPRDYTDTQYF.

This clonotype was recorded many times. The chain's CDR3 is CASSPPSGKRADTQYF. For the CDR3, the DNA is TGTGCCAGCAGTCCCCCGAGCGGGAAGAGAGCAGATACGCAGTATTTT. The chain couples TRBV6-1 to TRBJ2-3; 7 positions match TRBD2. V lost 5 bases and J lost 4; bases outside the gene matches: 12. The CDR3 runs to 16 residues. Germline V gene data show CDR1 as MNHNS and CDR2 as SASEGT.

This clonotype was picked up many times. The rearrangement joins TRBV3-1 to TRBJ2-7; TRBD2 is a possible D gene (5 bases). The ends were cut back, 4 bases at V and 2 bases at J, with 15 bases in the middle. The length of the CDR3 is 15 residues. Germline V lookup: CDR1 LGHDT, CDR2 YNNKEL (reference sequence). CDR3 sequence: CASSLGEGYTYEQYF. Written as DNA, the CDR3 is TGTGCCAGCAGCCTAGGCGAGGGATACACCTACGAGCAGTACTTC.

The chain recombines TRBV7-9 with TRBJ2-5, with 9 positions matching TRBD1. The CDR3 length is 16 residues. J gave up 5 bases and V 5 bases, and 12 bases lay outside the gene matches. The germline gives CDR1 SEHNR, CDR2 FQNEAQ (reference sequence). The CDR3: CASSLWLTGGPETQYF. In DNA, the CDR3 is TGTGCCAGCAGCCTTTGGTTGACAGGGGGTCCGGAGACCCAGTACTTC. The full variable domain, in which reference TRBV7-9 and TRBJ2-5 provide the parts outside the CDR3, is DTGVSQNPRHKITKRGQNVTFRCDPISEHNRLYWYRQTLGQGPEFLTYFQNEAQLEKSRLLSDRFSAERPKGSFSTLEIQRTEQGDSAMYLCASSLWLTGGPETQYFGPGTRLLVL.

The rearrangement joins TRBV29-1 to TRBJ2-7, with 7 bases that match TRBD1. The V gene's germline CDR1 is SQVTM and CDR2 ANQGSEA. The V gene end was trimmed by 6 bases and the J gene end by 1 base; junction bases not matched to a gene: 18. The CDR3 has 17 amino acids. The CDR3 DNA sequence: TGCAGCGTCGCAGGATTACAGGGGATGGTCTCTTCCTACGAGCAGTACTTC. Protein product: CSVAGLQGMVSSYEQYF.

CDR3 residues: CASGFLTGGSSREQPQHF. The CDR3 region has the DNA TGTGCTAGTGGTTTCTTAACAGGGGGCTCGAGTCGGGAACAGCCCCAGCATTTT. V and J are TRBV12-5 and TRBJ1-5; 9 bases match TRBD1. Per the germline V gene, CDR1 is LGHNT and CDR2 is FRNRAP. With V trimmed by 3 bases and J by 7 bases, 16 bases remained unmatched. CDR3 length: 18 residues.

This clonotype was detected a few times. The chain uses TRBV3-1 and TRBJ2-7; 12 nucleotides line up with TRBD2. Germline V gene data show CDR1 as LGHDT and CDR2 as YNNKEL (reference sequence). The CDR3 loop spans 15 amino acids. J gave up 5 bases and V 4 bases, and 6 bases lay outside the gene matches. The CDR3 protein is CASSPETSGSHEQYF. In DNA form, the CDR3 reads TGTGCCAGCAGCCCCGAGACTAGCGGGAGTCACGAGCAGTACTTC.

This clonotype occurred a few times. As DNA, the CDR3 is TGCAGTGCTCGGGCCGACGCGGATCAGCCCCAGCATTTT. Translation gives CSARADADQPQHF. The chain couples TRBV20-1 to TRBJ1-5; D call uncertain. From germline, CDR1 is DFQATT and CDR2 SNEGSKA (reference sequence). Trimming shortened V by 5 bases and J by 5 bases, and 13 bases separated the two germline ends. The CDR3 spans 13 residues.

The chain combines TRBV29-1 with TRBJ2-7; possible D gene TRBD2, 6 bases. This CDR3 is 13 amino acids long. Germline assignment: CDR1 SQVTM and CDR2 ANQGSEA. Trimming stripped 4 bases from V and 2 bases from J, with 12 bases between. CDR3 loop: CSVGDGSAYEQYF. CDR3 DNA: TGCAGCGTTGGAGACGGGAGTGCCTACGAGCAGTACTTC.

V gene TRBV14 combines with J gene TRBJ2-3, with unresolved D. Trimming shortened V by 4 bases and J by 2 bases, and 16 bases separated the two germline ends. The V gene's germline CDR1 is SGHDN and CDR2 FVKESK. The CDR3 has 16 amino acids. CDR3 protein: CASSPTDPALTDTQYF. In DNA form, the CDR3 reads TGTGCCAGCAGCCCGACGGACCCGGCCCTCACAGATACGCAGTATTTT.

This clonotype has a handful of counts. V gene TRBV7-2 combines with J gene TRBJ1-5; no firm D call. CDR1 and CDR2 (germline): SGHTA, FQGNSA. Trimming shortened V by 1 base and J by 7 bases, and 11 bases separated the two germline ends. CDR3 length: 14 residues. CDR3 residues: CASSLGGVGQPQHF. The CDR3 DNA reads TGTGCCAGCAGCTTAGGGGGAGTTGGCCAGCCCCAGCATTTT.

Only a few counts were recorded for this clonotype. The genes are TRBV5-1 and TRBJ1-1; D ambiguous. Germline V lookup: CDR1 SGHRS, CDR2 YFSETQ. Trimming removed 4 bases from V and 1 base from J, with 11 bases in between. The CDR3 is 14 residues long. This CDR3 is CASSPVRGNTEAFF. The CDR3 coding sequence is TGCGCCAGCAGCCCGGTTCGGGGGAACACTGAAGCTTTCTTT.

V usage is TRBV20-1 and J usage is TRBJ1-4, with D unresolved. The CDR3 is made up of 12 amino acids. The germline V gene has CDR1 DFQATT and CDR2 SNEGSKA (reference sequence). V gave up 2 bases and J gave up 7 bases, with 8 bases separating them. The CDR3 bases are TGCAGTGCTAGATCCCTAAGTGAAAAACTGTTTTTT. It specifies CSARSLSEKLFF.

The chain carries TRBV10-3 and TRBJ1-1; a weak D match, TRBD1 (5 bases). Germline CDR1 ENHRY, CDR2 SYGVKD. The CDR3 covers 13 residues. V lost 7 bases to trimming and J lost 3 bases, with 12 bases between them. The CDR3 nucleotides are TGTGCCATCACAGGGACCCTATACACTGAAGCTTTCTTT. It yields the protein CAITGTLYTEAFF.

The chain uses TRBV20-1 and TRBJ2-3, with 11 bases lining up with TRBD2. Germline V gene data show CDR1 as DFQATT and CDR2 as SNEGSKA (reference sequence). The CDR3 covers 15 residues. After removal of 5 bases from V and 7 bases from J, the junction contained 11 bases not matched to a gene. CDR3 sequence: CSAGTLAGGPHTQYF. CDR3 bases: TGCAGTGCTGGGACTTTAGCGGGAGGGCCCCATACGCAGTATTTT.

In its sample, this clonotype was seen a few times. Here the CDR3 reads CASSQAVWDSSGNTIYF. CDR3 DNA sequence: TGTGCCAGCAGCCAAGCTGTCTGGGACAGCTCTGGAAACACCATATATTTT. This chain links TRBV3-1 with TRBJ1-3; TRBD1 aligns across 7 bases. The ends lost 1 base at V and 0 bases at J; junction bases unmatched: 6. Germline loops: CDR1 LGHDT, CDR2 YNNKEL (reference sequence). The CDR3 is 17 residues long.

In this sample, this clonotype turned up a few times. The rearrangement joins TRBV20-1 to TRBJ2-3, with 10 bases matching TRBD2. Per germline, CDR1 DFQATT and CDR2 SNEGSKA (reference sequence). The CDR3 extends over 16 amino acids. Unmatched junction bases numbered 3, after V lost 0 bases and J lost 0 bases. In nucleotides, the CDR3 is TGCAGTGCTAGAGAAGGAGCGGGAGGGAGCACAGATACGCAGTATTTT. Translation gives CSAREGAGGSTDTQYF.

This clonotype was observed a handful of times. V gene TRBV3-1 combines with J gene TRBJ2-3; 9 nucleotides agree with TRBD1. Per germline, CDR1 LGHDT and CDR2 YNNKEL (reference sequence). The ends lost 3 bases at V and 5 bases at J; junction bases unmatched: 9. The CDR3 length is 16 residues. CDR3 DNA sequence: TGTGCCAGCAGCCAGGCCTCGGGACAGGGATTAGATACGCAGTATTTT. The encoded protein is CASSQASGQGLDTQYF.

This clonotype occurred once. The CDR3 DNA reads TGTGCCACCAGTGATTCCGACAGGGCATATGGCTACACCTTC. Translated: CATSDSDRAYGYTF. The chain employs TRBV24-1 and TRBJ1-2, with 7 bases that match TRBD1. The CDR3 has 14 amino acids. The V segment lost 2 bases and the J segment 5 bases; nucleotides outside the gene matches: 4. Germline V CDR1 and CDR2: KGHDR, SFDVKD.

This clonotype appeared a single time. The chain employs TRBV7-2 and TRBJ2-3, with D maybe TRBD1 (7 bases). CDR3 length: 15 amino acids. Germline V CDR1 and CDR2: SGHTA, FQGNSA. V lost 1 base to trimming and J lost 5 bases, with 13 bases between them. DNA of the CDR3: TGTGCCAGCAGCTTAGGAGGGACAGCGGGAGATACGCAGTATTTT. It yields the protein CASSLGGTAGDTQYF.

This clonotype has a handful of counts. This chain joins TRBV5-1 and TRBJ2-2; 10 bases match TRBD2. Unmatched junction bases numbered 2, after V lost 3 bases and J lost 6 bases. CDR1 and CDR2 from the germline V gene are SGHRS and YFSETQ. The CDR3 is made up of 14 amino acids. In DNA form, the CDR3 reads TGCGCCAGCAGCTCGGGACTAGCGTCCGGGGAGCTGTTTTTT. This sequence encodes CASSSGLASGELFF.